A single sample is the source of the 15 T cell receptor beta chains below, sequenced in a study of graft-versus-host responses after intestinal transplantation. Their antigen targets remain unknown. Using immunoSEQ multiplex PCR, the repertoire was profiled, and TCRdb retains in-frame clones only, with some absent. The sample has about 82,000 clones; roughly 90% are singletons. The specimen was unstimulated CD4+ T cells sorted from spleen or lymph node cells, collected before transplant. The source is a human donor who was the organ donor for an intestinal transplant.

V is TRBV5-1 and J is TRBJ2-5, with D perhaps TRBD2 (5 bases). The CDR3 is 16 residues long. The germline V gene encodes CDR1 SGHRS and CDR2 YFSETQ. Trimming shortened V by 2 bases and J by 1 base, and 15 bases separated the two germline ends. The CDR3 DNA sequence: TGCGCCAGCAGCTTCGGGCGGGTAACAACCCAAGAGACCCAGTACTTC. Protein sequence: CASSFGRVTTQETQYF.

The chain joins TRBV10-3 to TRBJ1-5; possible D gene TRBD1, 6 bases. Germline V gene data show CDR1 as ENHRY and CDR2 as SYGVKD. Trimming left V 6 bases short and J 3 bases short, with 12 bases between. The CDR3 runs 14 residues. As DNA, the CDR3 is TGTGCCATCAGGGACAGTGAGACCAATCAGCCCCAGCATTTT. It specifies CAIRDSETNQPQHF.

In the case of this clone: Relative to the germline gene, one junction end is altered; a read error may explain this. Here the CDR3 reads CASRQGRQGAKSTDTQYF. CDR3 DNA: TGCGCCAGCAGGCAAGGTCGACAGGGGGCGAAAAGCACAGATACGCAGTATTTT. V usage is TRBV4-1 and J usage is TRBJ2-3; 10 bases fit TRBD1. The CDR3 length is 18 residues. Per the germline V gene, CDR1 is MGHRA and CDR2 is YSYEKL.

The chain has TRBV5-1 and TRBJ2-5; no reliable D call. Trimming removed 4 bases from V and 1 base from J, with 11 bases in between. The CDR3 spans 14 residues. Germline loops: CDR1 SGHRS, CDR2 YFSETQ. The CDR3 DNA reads TGCGCCAGCAGCCCAACTACTTTCCAAGAGACCCAGTACTTC. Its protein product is CASSPTTFQETQYF. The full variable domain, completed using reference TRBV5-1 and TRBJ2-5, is KAGVTQTPRYLIKTRGQQVTLSCSPISGHRSVSWYQQTPGQGLQFLFEYFSETQRNKGNFPGRFSGRQFSNSRSEMNVSTLELGDSALYLCASSPTTFQETQYFGPGTRLLVL.

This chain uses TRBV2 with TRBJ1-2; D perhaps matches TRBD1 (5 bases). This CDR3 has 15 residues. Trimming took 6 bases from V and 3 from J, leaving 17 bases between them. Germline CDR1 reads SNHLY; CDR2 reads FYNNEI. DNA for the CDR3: TGTGCCAGCAGGGTGGGGGGGGTAAGCGACTATGGCTACACCTTC. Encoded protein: CASRVGGVSDYGYTF.

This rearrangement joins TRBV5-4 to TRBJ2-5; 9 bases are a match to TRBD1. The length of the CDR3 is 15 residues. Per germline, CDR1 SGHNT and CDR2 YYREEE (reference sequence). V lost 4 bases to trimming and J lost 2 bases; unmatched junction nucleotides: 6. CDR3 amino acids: CASSRTGQGQETQYF. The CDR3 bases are TGTGCCAGCAGCCGAACGGGACAGGGTCAAGAGACCCAGTACTTC.

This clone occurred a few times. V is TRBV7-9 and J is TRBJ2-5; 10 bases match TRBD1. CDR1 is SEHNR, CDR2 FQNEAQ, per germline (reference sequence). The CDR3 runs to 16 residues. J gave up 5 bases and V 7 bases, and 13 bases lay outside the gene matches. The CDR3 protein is CASTGQGLRGWETQYF. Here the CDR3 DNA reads TGTGCCAGCACGGGACAGGGGCTAAGGGGATGGGAGACCCAGTACTTC.

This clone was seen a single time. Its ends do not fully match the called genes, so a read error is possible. CDR3 in DNA: TGTGCCAGTGGTATCGGAGGGGCGAACACCGGGGAGCTGTTTTTT. It codes for CASGIGGANTGELFF. The rearrangement joins TRBV19 to TRBJ2-2; possibly TRBD2 for D (6 bases). Germline lookup yields CDR1 LNHDA and CDR2 SQIVND (reference sequence). CDR3 length equals 15 residues.

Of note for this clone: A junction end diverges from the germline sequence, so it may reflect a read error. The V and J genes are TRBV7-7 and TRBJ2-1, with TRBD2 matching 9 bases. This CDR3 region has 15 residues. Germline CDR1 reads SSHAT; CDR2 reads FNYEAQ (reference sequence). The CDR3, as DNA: TGTGCTAGCAGCTTTTCTAGCGGGACAAACAATGAGCAGTTCTTC. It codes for CASSFSSGTNNEQFF.

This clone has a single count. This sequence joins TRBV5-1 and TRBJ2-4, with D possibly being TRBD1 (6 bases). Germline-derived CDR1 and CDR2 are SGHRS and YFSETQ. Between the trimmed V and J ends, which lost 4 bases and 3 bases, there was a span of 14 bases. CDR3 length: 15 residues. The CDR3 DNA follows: TGCGCCAGCAGCCTATCTGGACAGAACAAAAACATTCAGTACTTC. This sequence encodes CASSLSGQNKNIQYF.

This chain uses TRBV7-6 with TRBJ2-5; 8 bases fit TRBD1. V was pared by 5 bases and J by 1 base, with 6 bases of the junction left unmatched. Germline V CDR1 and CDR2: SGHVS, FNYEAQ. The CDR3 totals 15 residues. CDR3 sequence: CASSRAGTGQETQYF. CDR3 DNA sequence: TGTGCCAGCAGCAGGGCGGGGACAGGCCAAGAGACCCAGTACTTC.

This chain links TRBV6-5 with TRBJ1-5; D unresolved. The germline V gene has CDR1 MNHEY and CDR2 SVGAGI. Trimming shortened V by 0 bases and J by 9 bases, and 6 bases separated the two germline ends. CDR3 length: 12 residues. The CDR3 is CASSYSTGPQHF. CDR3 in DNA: TGTGCCAGCAGTTACTCGACTGGGCCCCAGCATTTT.

This CDR3 reads CASSLGWGDATQYF. In DNA, the CDR3 is TGTGCCAGCAGTTTAGGCTGGGGCGATGCGACCCAGTACTTC. The chain carries TRBV27 and TRBJ2-5, with TRBD1 as a possible D gene (5 bases). Per the germline V gene, CDR1 is MNHEY and CDR2 is SMNVEV (reference sequence). The CDR3 loop spans 14 amino acids. V lost 2 bases and J lost 7, with 14 bases in between.

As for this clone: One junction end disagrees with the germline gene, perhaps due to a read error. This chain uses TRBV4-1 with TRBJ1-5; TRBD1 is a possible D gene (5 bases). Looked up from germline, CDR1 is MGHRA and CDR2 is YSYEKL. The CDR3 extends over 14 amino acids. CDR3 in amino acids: CASSQEQVNQPQHF. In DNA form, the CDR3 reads TGTGCCAGCAGCCAAGAACAGGTAAATCAGCCCCAGCATTTT.

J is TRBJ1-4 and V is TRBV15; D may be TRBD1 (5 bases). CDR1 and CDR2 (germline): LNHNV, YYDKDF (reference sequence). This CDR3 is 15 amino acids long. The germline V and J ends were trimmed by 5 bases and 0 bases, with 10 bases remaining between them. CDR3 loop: CATSGAGPTNEKLFF. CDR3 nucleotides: TGTGCCACCAGCGGGGCAGGCCCAACTAATGAAAAACTGTTTTTT.